This T cell receptor beta chain was found in a study of shared clonotypes between healthy human individuals. The wider study: Per donor, CD8 memory used one plate, CD8 naive used two, CD4 memory used three and CD4 naive used three. General study findings and limits: The naive CD4 repertoires of several donors were compared, and about 5% of clonotypes were shared.

Of note for this clone: The antigen is unknown.

The table came from immunoSEQ multiplex PCR; TCRdb's copy has only in-frame clones and leaves some out. The sample lists about 1 million clones, more than 65% occurring once. This clonotype was sampled from a young man in good health. The sample consisted of memory CD4+ T cells sorted from blood. Stated subset: CD45RA-negative fraction.

The CDR3 bases are TGTGCCAGCGGAGGGTGGGGGCCCAACGTCCTGACTTTC. This gives the protein CASGGWGPNVLTF. This sequence joins TRBV28 and TRBJ2-6, with D perhaps given as TRBD1 or TRBD2 (6 bases each). CDR1 MDHEN and CDR2 SYDVKM come from the germline V gene. The CDR3 covers 13 residues. Trimming left V 8 bases short and J 8 bases short, with 13 bases between.